Listed below are T cell receptor beta chains from one sample, sequenced in a study of T-cell reconstitution after alpha-beta-depleted transplantation in children. TCRdb re-derived calls from the PCR reads in MiXCR, one entry per CDR3 protein. Here the sample spans about 270,000 distinct CDR3 sequences, approximately 9.8% being singletons. Sample: PBMCs from the stem cell graft donor, taken from the stem cell graft. Receptors were obtained from a human donor who donated a stem cell graft to a child with SCID. The CDR3 runs from the conserved cysteine through the conserved F or W. Each record gives: J gene, clone size, D gene, V gene, CDR3 protein, CDR3 DNA. The D gene is left open where the match is weak. Some rows mark clone size as missing; the rest say once, few, many or name a class of expanded clone.

>TRBJ1-1|-|TRBD1|TRBV5-1
CASSSYRGQSNTEAFF
TGCGCCAGCAGCTCCTACAGGGGACAGAGCAACACTGAAGCTTTCTTT
>TRBJ2-7|many|-|TRBV6-1
CASSGAYRASEQYF
TGTGCCAGCAGTGGAGCCTACAGGGCCAGCGAGCAGTACTTC
>TRBJ1-3|-|-|TRBV11-2
CASSLVAGSGNTIYF
TGTGCCAGCAGCTTGGTTGCTGGGTCTGGAAACACCATATATTTT
>TRBJ2-5|-|-|TRBV11-2
CASSLGAIAGETQYF
TGTGCCAGCAGCTTAGGAGCGATCGCGGGGGAGACCCAGTACTTC
>TRBJ2-7|-|-|TRBV12-3/TRBV12-4
CASSITFEQYF
TGTGCCAGCAGTATAACCTTCGAGCAGTACTTC
>TRBJ2-7|-|TRBD1|TRBV7-9
CASRSDRESGEQYF
TGTGCCAGCAGATCTGACAGGGAGAGTGGGGAGCAGTACTTC
>TRBJ2-5|many|TRBD2|TRBV20-1
CSAGTSGKETQYF
TGCAGTGCCGGGACTAGCGGTAAAGAGACCCAGTACTTC
>TRBJ1-2|many|-|TRBV12-3/TRBV12-4
CASSLYRTYGYTF
TGTGCCAGCAGTTTGTACCGAACCTATGGCTACACCTTC
>TRBJ2-3|-|-|TRBV11-2
CASSRLTIATDTQYF
TGTGCCAGCAGCCGACTTACCATCGCCACAGATACGCAGTATTTT
>TRBJ2-3|few|-|TRBV12-3/TRBV12-4
CASSLGDFNTDTQYF
TGTGCCAGCAGTTTAGGAGACTTCAACACAGATACGCAGTATTTT
>TRBJ1-1|-|-|TRBV18
CASSGGSGRTEAFF
TGTGCCAGCTCAGGAGGGTCAGGTCGGACTGAAGCTTTCTTT
>TRBJ1-5|few|-|TRBV6-6
CASRSGQNQPQHF
TGTGCCAGCAGGTCCGGACAGAATCAGCCCCAGCATTTT
>TRBJ2-5|-|TRBD2|TRBV12-3/TRBV12-4
CASSATSGRPETQYF
TGTGCCAGCAGCGCGACTAGCGGGCGTCCAGAGACCCAGTACTTC
>TRBJ1-1|-|TRBD1|TRBV12-3/TRBV12-4
CASSSPDRVEGTVTEAFF
TGTGCCAGCAGTTCGCCGGACAGGGTGGAGGGAACAGTGACTGAAGCTTTCTTT
>TRBJ2-5|-|TRBD1|TRBV29-1
CSAQGSGTQYF
TGCAGCGCACAGGGGTCGGGGACCCAGTACTTC
>TRBJ1-5|few|-|TRBV5-1
CASSLSIGQPQHF
TGCGCCAGCAGCTTGAGTATAGGTCAGCCCCAGCATTTT
>TRBJ2-7|many|TRBD1|TRBV6-5
CASRRTGDSYEQYF
TGTGCCAGCAGGCGGACAGGGGATTCCTACGAGCAGTACTTC
>TRBJ2-7|-|TRBD1|TRBV20-1
CSARNDRGVSYEQYF
TGCAGTGCTCGGAATGACAGGGGAGTCTCCTACGAGCAGTACTTC
>TRBJ2-7|-|TRBD2|TRBV6-2/TRBV6-3
CASSQTSGGILYEQYF
TGTGCCAGCAGCCAAACTAGCGGGGGGATCCTCTACGAGCAGTACTTC
>TRBJ2-3|-|-|TRBV2
CASSVTGSTDTQYF
TGTGCCAGCAGTGTTACAGGGAGCACAGATACGCAGTATTTT
>TRBJ2-2|many|-|TRBV12-3/TRBV12-4
CASSPSPGELFF
TGTGCCAGCAGTCCAAGCCCCGGGGAGCTGTTTTTT
>TRBJ1-6|-|-|TRBV20-1
CSARDRGKMNSPLHF
TGCAGTGCTAGAGATAGGGGTAAAATGAATTCACCCCTCCACTTT
>TRBJ2-3|few|TRBD1|TRBV3-1
CASSQEGQGRSTDTQYF
TGTGCCAGCAGCCAAGAGGGACAGGGAAGGAGCACAGATACGCAGTATTTT
>TRBJ1-5|many|-|TRBV20-1
CSAVEQVGNQPQHF
TGCAGTGCTGTGGAGCAAGTCGGCAATCAGCCCCAGCATTTT
>TRBJ2-1|many|-|TRBV5-1
CASSFDGVSYNEQFF
TGCGCCAGCAGCTTTGACGGAGTCTCCTACAATGAGCAGTTCTTC
>TRBJ2-5|-|TRBD2|TRBV5-1
CASRRGTQETQYF
TGCGCCAGCAGGCGGGGGACCCAAGAGACCCAGTACTTC
>TRBJ2-2|many|-|TRBV6-2/TRBV6-3
CASRSGTSNTGELFF
TGTGCCAGCAGATCCGGGACATCGAACACCGGGGAGCTGTTTTTT
>TRBJ2-3|few|TRBD2|TRBV4-2
CASSQEGLGSDTQYF
TGTGCCAGCAGCCAAGAAGGACTAGGGTCAGATACGCAGTATTTT
>TRBJ2-1|few|TRBD2|TRBV12-3/TRBV12-4
CASSGLAGFQFF
TGTGCCAGCAGCGGACTAGCGGGGTTCCAGTTCTTC
>TRBJ2-7|many|-|TRBV12-3/TRBV12-4
CASSLTGRNSNEQYF
TGTGCCAGCAGCCTTACGGGACGGAACTCGAACGAGCAGTACTTC
>TRBJ2-7|few|TRBD2|TRBV6-4
CASSPELAGPYEQYF
TGTGCCAGCAGCCCAGAACTAGCGGGCCCCTACGAGCAGTACTTC
>TRBJ2-6|-|-|TRBV5-1
CASSFGGGGTGANVLTF
TGCGCCAGCAGCTTTGGAGGTGGGGGGACTGGGGCCAACGTCCTGACTTTC
>TRBJ2-2|-|-|TRBV10-3
CAISESNWDAPRAGELFF
TGTGCCATCAGTGAGTCGAATTGGGACGCCCCCCGGGCCGGGGAGCTGTTTTTT
>TRBJ2-7|few|-|TRBV5-8
CASTSRLRFYEQYF
TGTGCCAGCACCTCTCGGCTCAGGTTCTACGAGCAGTACTTC
>TRBJ1-1|few|-|TRBV3-1
CASSPRVQGPTEAFF
TGTGCCAGCAGCCCACGGGTGCAGGGTCCCACTGAAGCTTTCTTT
>TRBJ2-1|-|TRBD2|TRBV5-1
CASSLTGTSQEPEQFF
TGCGCCAGCAGCTTGACAGGGACTAGCCAAGAACCAGAGCAGTTCTTC
>TRBJ2-7|many|TRBD1|TRBV2
CASRGDREHEQYF
TGTGCCAGCAGAGGGGACAGGGAACACGAGCAGTACTTC
>TRBJ2-2|-|-|TRBV3-1
CATSEPGPLINTGELFF
TGTGCCACCAGCGAGCCGGGACCTTTGATTAACACCGGGGAGCTGTTTTTT
>TRBJ2-1|-|-|TRBV18
CASSPGGNNEQFF
TGTGCCAGCTCACCAGGAGGGAACAATGAGCAGTTCTTC
>TRBJ1-3|many|-|TRBV11-2
CASSLASGSGNTIYF
TGTGCCAGCAGCTTAGCATCAGGGTCTGGAAACACCATATATTTT
>TRBJ2-1|few|TRBD2|TRBV11-2
CASSLDPGAGGYLYNEQFF
TGTGCCAGCAGCTTAGACCCGGGAGCGGGGGGCTACCTATACAATGAGCAGTTCTTC
>TRBJ2-2|many|TRBD2|TRBV7-2
CASSPIVAGGNTGELFF
TGTGCCAGCAGCCCTATAGTGGCGGGGGGGAACACCGGGGAGCTGTTTTTT
>TRBJ1-1|-|TRBD1|TRBV5-5
CASSSRTGTYTEAFF
TGTGCCAGCAGCTCCAGGACAGGGACGTACACTGAAGCTTTCTTT
>TRBJ1-3|few|-|TRBV7-9
CASSPSIGSGNTIYF
TGTGCCAGCAGCCCAAGCATTGGCTCTGGAAACACCATATATTTT
>TRBJ2-1|few|-|TRBV29-1
CSVGGVGEQFF
TGCAGCGTTGGGGGAGTGGGTGAGCAGTTCTTC
>TRBJ2-3|many|TRBD2|TRBV6-5
CASSWGSGGVTDTQYF
TGTGCCAGCAGTTGGGGTAGCGGGGGGGTCACAGATACGCAGTATTTT
>TRBJ2-1|many|TRBD2|TRBV5-1
CASSLDGTSGGSYNEQFF
TGCGCCAGCAGCTTGGATGGGACTAGCGGAGGCTCCTACAATGAGCAGTTCTTC
>TRBJ2-3|-|TRBD1|TRBV5-1
CASSEGQRSTDTQYF
TGCGCCAGCAGCGAGGGACAGAGATCCACAGATACGCAGTATTTT
>TRBJ2-7|few|-|TRBV27
CASSFGGTLHYEQYF
TGTGCCAGCAGTTTTGGAGGGACCCTTCACTACGAGCAGTACTTC
>TRBJ2-1|-|-|TRBV5-1
CASSVGMDEQFF
TGCGCCAGCAGCGTAGGGATGGATGAGCAGTTCTTC
>TRBJ2-2|-|-|TRBV5-1
CAIGSRQLCWELFF
TGCGCCATCGGCTCCAGACAGCTCTGCTGGGAGCTGTTTTTT
>TRBJ1-3|many|-|TRBV7-9
CASSPGDTIYF
TGTGCCAGCAGTCCTGGAGACACCATATATTTT
>TRBJ1-4|-|TRBD1|TRBV7-7
CASSATGGEYEKLFF
TGTGCCAGCAGCGCCACAGGGGGCGAGTATGAAAAACTGTTTTTT
>TRBJ2-1|many|TRBD2|TRBV6-1
CASRDGLANSYNEQFF
TGTGCCAGCAGAGACGGACTAGCCAACTCCTACAATGAGCAGTTCTTC